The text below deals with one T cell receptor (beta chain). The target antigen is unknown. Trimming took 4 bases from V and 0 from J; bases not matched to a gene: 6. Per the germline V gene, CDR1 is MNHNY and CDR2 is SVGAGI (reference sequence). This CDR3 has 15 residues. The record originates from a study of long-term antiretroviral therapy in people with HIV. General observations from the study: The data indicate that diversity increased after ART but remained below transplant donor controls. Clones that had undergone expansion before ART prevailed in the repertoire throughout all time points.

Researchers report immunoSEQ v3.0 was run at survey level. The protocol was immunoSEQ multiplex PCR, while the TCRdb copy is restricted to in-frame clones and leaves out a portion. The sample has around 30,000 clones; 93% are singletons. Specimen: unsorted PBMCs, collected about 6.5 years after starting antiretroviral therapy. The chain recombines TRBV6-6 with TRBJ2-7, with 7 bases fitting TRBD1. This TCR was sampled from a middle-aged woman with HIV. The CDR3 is CASSWGQPSSYEQYF. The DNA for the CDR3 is TGTGCCAGCAGTTGGGGACAGCCCTCCTCCTACGAGCAGTACTTC.